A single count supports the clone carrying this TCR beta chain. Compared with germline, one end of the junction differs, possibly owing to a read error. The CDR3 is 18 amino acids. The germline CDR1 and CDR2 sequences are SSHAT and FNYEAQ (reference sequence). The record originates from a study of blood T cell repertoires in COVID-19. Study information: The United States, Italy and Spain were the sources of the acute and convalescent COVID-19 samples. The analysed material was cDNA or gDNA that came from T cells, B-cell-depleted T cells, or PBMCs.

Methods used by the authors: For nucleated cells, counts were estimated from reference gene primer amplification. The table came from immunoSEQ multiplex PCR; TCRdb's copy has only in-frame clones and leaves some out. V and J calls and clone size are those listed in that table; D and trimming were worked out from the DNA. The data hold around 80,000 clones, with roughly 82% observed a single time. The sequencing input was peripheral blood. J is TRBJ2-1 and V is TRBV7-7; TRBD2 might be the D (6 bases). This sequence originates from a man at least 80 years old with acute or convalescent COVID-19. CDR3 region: CASSLGPFSQRAYNEQFF. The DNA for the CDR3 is TGTGCTAGCAGCTTAGGGCCCTTTTCCCAGCGGGCGTACAATGAGCAGTTCTTC.